A single sample gave rise to the 6 T cell receptor beta chains below, sequenced in a study of blood T cell repertoires in COVID-19. Sequencing used immunoSEQ multiplex PCR; TCRdb keeps in-frame clones, though not all of them. Seen here are about 180,000 clones, over 75% observed once, and the top ten hold roughly 8.6%. Sequencing used PBMCs or T cells enriched from blood (not recorded which). Receptors originate from a woman younger than 30 who had recovered from COVID-19.

The chain links TRBV20-1 to TRBJ1-4; D gene ambiguous. Germline CDR1 and CDR2: DFQATT and SNEGSKA (reference sequence). The V and J ends lost 1 base and 5 bases respectively, with 2 bases between them. This CDR3 has 11 residues. The CDR3 sequence is CSARVNEKLFF. The CDR3 region has the DNA TGCAGTGCTAGAGTAAATGAAAAACTGTTTTTT.

This clone has just one count. This chain links TRBV7-9 with TRBJ1-2; 8 bases are a match to TRBD1. V lost 4 bases to trimming and J lost 5 bases; unmatched junction nucleotides: 9. Germline CDR1 and CDR2: SEHNR and FQNEAQ (reference sequence). The CDR3 extends over 15 amino acids. The CDR3 here is CASSSGQGVEYGYTF. The CDR3 nucleotides read TGTGCCAGCAGCTCTGGACAGGGTGTAGAGTATGGCTACACCTTC.

The chain links TRBV2 to TRBJ1-5, with 9 nucleotides matching TRBD1. The CDR3 is 18 residues long. Germline CDR1 and CDR2: SNHLY and FYNNEI. Trimming took 6 bases from V and 0 from J; bases not matched to a gene: 12. The CDR3 is CASSPGQGKFHSNQPQHF. The CDR3 region has the DNA TGTGCCAGCAGCCCGGGACAGGGAAAATTTCATAGCAATCAGCCCCAGCATTTT.

This chain joins TRBV7-2 and TRBJ1-6; possibly TRBD1 for D (5 bases). The germline CDR1 and CDR2 sequences are SGHTA and FQGNSA. With 5 bases removed from V and 5 bases from J, the gap between germline ends came to 10 bases. This CDR3 has 14 amino acids. The CDR3 reads CASSPDSHNSPLHF. The CDR3 region has the DNA TGTGCCAGCAGCCCTGACAGTCATAATTCACCCCTCCACTTT.

The CDR3 reads CASSQDRDRGYSAQPQHF. The DNA of the CDR3 is TGCGCCAGCAGCCAAGACCGGGACAGGGGGTATTCGGCTCAGCCCCAGCATTTT. The chain is built from TRBV4-1 and TRBJ1-5, with 11 bases that match TRBD1. The CDR3 covers 18 residues. Germline V gene lookup returns CDR1 MGHRA and CDR2 YSYEKL. Trimming cost V 0 bases and J 6 bases; bases outside gene matches: 10.

The rearrangement links TRBV28 to TRBJ2-7; 11 positions match TRBD2. The junction had 7 bases not matched to a gene; V was cut back by 6 bases and J by 3 bases. The germline gives CDR1 MDHEN, CDR2 SYDVKM. The CDR3 length is 15 residues. The CDR3 nucleotides read TGTGCCAGCAGGTCAACTAGCGGGAGAGTCTACGAGCAGTACTTC. Amino acid sequence: CASRSTSGRVYEQYF.